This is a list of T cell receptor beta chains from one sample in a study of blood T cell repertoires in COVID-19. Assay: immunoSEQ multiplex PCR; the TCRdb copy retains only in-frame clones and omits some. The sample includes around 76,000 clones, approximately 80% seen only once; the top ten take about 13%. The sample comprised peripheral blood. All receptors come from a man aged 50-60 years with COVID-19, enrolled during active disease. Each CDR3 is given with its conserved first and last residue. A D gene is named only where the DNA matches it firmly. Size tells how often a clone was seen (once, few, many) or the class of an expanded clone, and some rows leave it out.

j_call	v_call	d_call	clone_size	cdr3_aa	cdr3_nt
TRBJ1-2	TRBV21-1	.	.	CASSNDSTGAGYGYTF	TGTGCCAGCAGCAACGATTCGACAGGGGCTGGGTATGGCTACACCTTC
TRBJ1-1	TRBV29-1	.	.	CSVVFRGTEAFF	TGCAGCGTTGTTTTCCGGGGCACTGAAGCTTTCTTT
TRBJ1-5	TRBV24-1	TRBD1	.	CATSDSGQASNQPQHF	TGTGCCACCAGTGATTCGGGACAGGCAAGCAATCAGCCCCAGCATTTT
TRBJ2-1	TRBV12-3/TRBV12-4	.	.	CASSLSPINEQFF	TGTGCCAGCAGTTTAAGTCCTATCAATGAGCAGTTCTTC
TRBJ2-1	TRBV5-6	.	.	CASSHASGNEQFF	TGTGCCAGCAGCCACGCATCGGGTAATGAGCAGTTCTTC
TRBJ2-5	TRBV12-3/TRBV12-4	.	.	CASSFGETQYF	TGTGCCAGCAGTTTCGGTGAGACCCAGTACTTC
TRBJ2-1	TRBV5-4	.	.	CASSLAGPYNEQFF	TGTGCCAGCAGCTTAGCGGGCCCCTACAATGAGCAGTTCTTC
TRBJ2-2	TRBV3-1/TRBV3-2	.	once	CASSPSGRENTGELFF	TGTGCCAGCAGCCCCTCCGGGCGGGAGAACACCGGGGAGCTGTTTTTT
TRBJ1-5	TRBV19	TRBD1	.	CASKNRDREYQPQHF	TGTGCCAGCAAAAACCGGGACAGGGAGTATCAGCCCCAGCATTTT
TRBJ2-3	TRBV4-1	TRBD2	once	CASSQELAGGYTDTQYF	TGCGCCAGCAGCCAAGAGTTGGCGGGAGGGTACACAGATACGCAGTATTTT
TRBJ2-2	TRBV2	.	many	CASSLDTGELFF	TGTGCCAGCAGTCTCGACACCGGGGAGCTGTTTTTT
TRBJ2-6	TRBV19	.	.	CASRTVAGANVLTF	TGTGCCAGTAGGACAGTCGCTGGGGCCAACGTCCTGACTTTC
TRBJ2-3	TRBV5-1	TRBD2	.	CASSGTSGRRTDTQYF	TGCGCCAGCAGCGGGACTAGCGGGAGGCGAACAGATACGCAGTATTTT
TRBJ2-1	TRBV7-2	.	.	CASSLGGAQGEQFF	TGTGCCAGCAGCTTAGGTGGCGCCCAGGGTGAGCAGTTCTTC
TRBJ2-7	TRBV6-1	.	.	CASSEGGTPEQYF	TGTGCCAGCAGTGAAGGCGGGACCCCCGAGCAGTACTTC
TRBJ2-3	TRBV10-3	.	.	CAIREGGLTDTQYF	TGTGCCATCAGGGAAGGGGGTCTCACAGATACGCAGTATTTT
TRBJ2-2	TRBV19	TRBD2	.	CASSIAGLAGQLDTGELFF	TGTGCCAGTAGTATTGCGGGACTAGCGGGACAGCTGGACACCGGGGAGCTGTTTTTT
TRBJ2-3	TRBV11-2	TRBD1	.	CASSVLGQGGDTQYF	TGTGCCAGCAGCGTACTCGGACAGGGTGGAGATACGCAGTATTTT
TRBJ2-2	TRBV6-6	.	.	CASSYEGTSNTGELFF	TGTGCCAGCAGTTACGAGGGAACCTCGAACACCGGGGAGCTGTTTTTT
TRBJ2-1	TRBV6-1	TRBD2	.	CASSGGTGIGLAINEQFF	TGTGCCAGCAGTGGCGGGACTGGGATCGGACTAGCCATAAATGAGCAGTTCTTC
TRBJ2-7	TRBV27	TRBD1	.	CASRIGTGDYEQYF	TGTGCCAGCAGAATCGGGACAGGAGACTACGAGCAGTACTTC
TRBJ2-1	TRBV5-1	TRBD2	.	CASIRLAGSSDEQFF	TGCGCCAGCATCCGACTAGCGGGAAGTTCGGATGAGCAGTTCTTC